A selection of T cell receptor beta chains follows, all from one sample in a study of T-cell reconstitution after alpha-beta-depleted transplantation in children. TCRdb called the PCR reads again in MiXCR, with one record for every CDR3 protein. Of a few hundred thousand distinct CDR3 sequences listed, around 27% are singletons. The material sequenced was PBMCs, taken before TCRalphabeta/CD19-depleted stem cell transplant. The source is a boy under three years old with Wiskott-Aldrich syndrome, due to receive a stem cell transplant. The CDR3 runs from the conserved cysteine through the conserved F or W. The order of the fields is D gene, J gene, V gene, clone size, CDR3 DNA, CDR3 protein. D genes are given only for firm matches. Only some rows state a clone size, as once, few, many or a class for expanded clones.

D: TRBD1; J: TRBJ2-2; V: TRBV24-1; size: few; DNA: TGTGCCACCGCCGGGACAGGCGCCGGGGAGCTGTTTTTT; CDR3: CATAGTGAGELFF
D: TRBD1; J: TRBJ1-5; V: TRBV20-1; size: -; DNA: TGCAGTGCTAGAGCTTACGGCAGGGGGGCTCAGCCCCAGCATTTT; CDR3: CSARAYGRGAQPQHF
D: TRBD2; J: TRBJ2-7; V: TRBV20-1; size: -; DNA: TGCAGTGCTAGAACGGGACTAGCGGGAGACGAGCAGTACTTC; CDR3: CSARTGLAGDEQYF
D: -; J: TRBJ2-7; V: TRBV7-2; size: -; DNA: TGTGCCAGCAGCTTAGAGGATAGCGGACCCTACGAGCAGTACTTC; CDR3: CASSLEDSGPYEQYF
D: -; J: TRBJ2-6; V: TRBV5-1; size: -; DNA: TGCGCCAGCAGCTTCCTCCCCGTTTCTGGGGCCAACGTCCTGACTTTC; CDR3: CASSFLPVSGANVLTF
D: -; J: TRBJ2-7; V: TRBV6-1; size: few; DNA: TGTGCCAGCGGCGGGGCCTCCTACGAGCAGTACTTC; CDR3: CASGGASYEQYF
D: TRBD2; J: TRBJ2-1; V: TRBV12-5; size: -; DNA: TGTGCTAGTGCCCCGGGACAGCTAGCGGGAGGGCTGGGTAATGAGCAGTTCTTC; CDR3: CASAPGQLAGGLGNEQFF
D: -; J: TRBJ2-1; V: TRBV5-1; size: many; DNA: TGCGCCAGCAGCTTGGCCGCGGGATCAAAGAACAATGAGCAGTTCTTC; CDR3: CASSLAAGSKNNEQFF
D: -; J: TRBJ2-5; V: TRBV29-1; size: few; DNA: TGCAGCGTTGTGACAGGCAGAGGGGAGACCCAGTACTTC; CDR3: CSVVTGRGETQYF
D: TRBD1; J: TRBJ1-2; V: TRBV27; size: -; DNA: TGTGCCAGCAGTTTATCGGGGGCAGGGGGCTTGGGAGGCTACACCTTC; CDR3: CASSLSGAGGLGGYTF
D: TRBD1; J: TRBJ2-6; V: TRBV27; size: -; DNA: TGTGCCAGCAGTAGGGCAGGGGGCTCTGGGGCCAACGTCCTGACTTTC; CDR3: CASSRAGGSGANVLTF
D: -; J: TRBJ2-7; V: TRBV11-2; size: few; DNA: TGTGCCAGCGGATCAATAGTCCCCTACGAGCAGTACTTC; CDR3: CASGSIVPYEQYF
D: -; J: TRBJ2-1; V: TRBV5-1; size: -; DNA: TGCGCCAGCAGCTCGGGGGCAGGGGGTCTCAATGAGCAGTTCTTC; CDR3: CASSSGAGGLNEQFF
D: -; J: TRBJ2-5; V: TRBV12-3/TRBV12-4; size: few; DNA: TGTGCCAGCAGTTTAGCGGTAAATCAAGAGACCCAGTACTTC; CDR3: CASSLAVNQETQYF
D: -; J: TRBJ2-1; V: TRBV7-6; size: few; DNA: TGTGCCAGCGTTTCATTCGTTGAGCAGTTCTTC; CDR3: CASVSFVEQFF
D: -; J: TRBJ1-5; V: TRBV4-1; size: -; DNA: TGCGCCAGCAGCCAAATGGGGCCGGGTTTCGACGTTGGGTTAGGTCAGCCCCAGCATTTT; CDR3: CASSQMGPGFDVGLGQPQHF
D: TRBD1; J: TRBJ2-7; V: TRBV20-1; size: -; DNA: TGCAGTGCTAGAGATTTAGGGGGCCTCTACGAGCAGTACTTC; CDR3: CSARDLGGLYEQYF
D: -; J: TRBJ2-3; V: TRBV9; size: few; DNA: TGTGCCAGCACCCCTAGGAATACGCAGTATTTT; CDR3: CASTPRNTQYF
D: TRBD2; J: TRBJ2-1; V: TRBV5-1; size: -; DNA: TGCGCCAGCAGGAGGCCGGGACTAGCCTCCAATGAGCAGTTCTTC; CDR3: CASRRPGLASNEQFF
D: -; J: TRBJ2-1; V: TRBV21-1; size: -; DNA: TGTGCCAGCAGCAAAGAAGGTTGGACGGCCTACAATGAGCAGTTCTTC; CDR3: CASSKEGWTAYNEQFF
D: TRBD2; J: TRBJ2-2; V: TRBV4-1; size: few; DNA: TGCGCCAGCGGGAGACTAGCGATCGGGGAGCTGTTTTTT; CDR3: CASGRLAIGELFF
D: -; J: TRBJ1-5; V: TRBV12-3/TRBV12-4; size: -; DNA: TGTGCCAGCAGTTTGTACAGGGTCGGCGTGGGTCAGCCCCAGCATTTT; CDR3: CASSLYRVGVGQPQHF
D: TRBD1; J: TRBJ1-2; V: TRBV20-1; size: few; DNA: TGCAGTGCTCCATTGGGACAGGGGCGAAGTGTGCATGGCTACACCTTC; CDR3: CSAPLGQGRSVHGYTF
D: -; J: TRBJ1-5; V: TRBV5-1; size: few; DNA: TGCGCCAGCAGCTATGACGGGGACAATCAGCCCCAGCATTTT; CDR3: CASSYDGDNQPQHF
D: -; J: TRBJ2-6; V: TRBV20-1; size: -; DNA: TGCAGTGCTTTACTTTCCTCTGGGGCCAACGTCCTGACTTTC; CDR3: CSALLSSGANVLTF
D: TRBD2; J: TRBJ2-3; V: TRBV24-1; size: -; DNA: TGTGCCACCGGAACTAGCGGTAAAACAGATACGCAGTATTTT; CDR3: CATGTSGKTDTQYF
D: TRBD2; J: TRBJ2-7; V: TRBV5-1; size: -; DNA: TGCGCCAGCAGCGACCTAGCGGGAGGATACGAGCAGTACTTC; CDR3: CASSDLAGGYEQYF
D: -; J: TRBJ2-1; V: TRBV3-1; size: -; DNA: TGTGCCAGCAGCCATGGACTAAGTGAGCAGTTCTTC; CDR3: CASSHGLSEQFF
D: -; J: TRBJ2-7; V: TRBV15; size: few; DNA: TGTGCCACCAGCAGAGATGGGTCCAGGACCCACGAGCAGTACTTC; CDR3: CATSRDGSRTHEQYF
D: -; J: TRBJ2-3; V: TRBV12-3/TRBV12-4; size: -; DNA: TGTGCCAGCAGTTTTAAGGGGGAAACGGGCACAGATACGCAGTATTTT; CDR3: CASSFKGETGTDTQYF
D: TRBD1; J: TRBJ2-7; V: TRBV7-9; size: few; DNA: TGTGCCAGCAGCGACAGGGGGGGAGCACTTCTCTACGAGCAGTACTTC; CDR3: CASSDRGGALLYEQYF
D: -; J: TRBJ2-5; V: TRBV7-3; size: few; DNA: TGTGCCAGCAGCTTAGAACCGGGATCAAGGGAGACCCAGTACTTC; CDR3: CASSLEPGSRETQYF
D: TRBD2; J: TRBJ2-3; V: TRBV2; size: -; DNA: TGTGCCAGCAGTGCCCATGTGACACTAGCGGGAGAGGCAGATACGCAGTATTTT; CDR3: CASSAHVTLAGEADTQYF
D: -; J: TRBJ1-2; V: TRBV12-3/TRBV12-4; size: few; DNA: TGTGCCAGCACCTCGTGGGGCCTCGGCTATGGCTACACCTTC; CDR3: CASTSWGLGYGYTF
D: -; J: TRBJ1-5; V: TRBV20-1; size: -; DNA: TGCAGTGCTAGTAGGCAGGGCGGACAGCCCCAGCATTTT; CDR3: CSASRQGGQPQHF
D: -; J: TRBJ2-7; V: TRBV6-5; size: -; DNA: TGTGCCAGCAAAGGTAGTGGGTACGAGCAGTACTTC; CDR3: CASKGSGYEQYF
D: -; J: TRBJ2-3; V: TRBV15; size: few; DNA: TGTGCCACCAGCAGAGATATCACAGATACGCAGTATTTT; CDR3: CATSRDITDTQYF
D: -; J: TRBJ1-2; V: TRBV11-2; size: -; DNA: TGTGCCAGCAGCTTAGACGCAGGCGAGAACTATGGCTACACCTTC; CDR3: CASSLDAGENYGYTF
D: -; J: TRBJ2-7; V: TRBV7-2; size: few; DNA: TGTGCCAGCAGCCGTGTTGGTCCCTACGAGCAGTACTTC; CDR3: CASSRVGPYEQYF
D: TRBD1; J: TRBJ1-5; V: TRBV12-3/TRBV12-4; size: few; DNA: TGTGCCAGCAGTTTTGCCAGGGGGGACCAGCCCCAGCATTTT; CDR3: CASSFARGDQPQHF
D: -; J: TRBJ1-1; V: TRBV14; size: few; DNA: TGTGCCAGCAGAGTATCTCCGAACACTGAAGCTTTCTTT; CDR3: CASRVSPNTEAFF